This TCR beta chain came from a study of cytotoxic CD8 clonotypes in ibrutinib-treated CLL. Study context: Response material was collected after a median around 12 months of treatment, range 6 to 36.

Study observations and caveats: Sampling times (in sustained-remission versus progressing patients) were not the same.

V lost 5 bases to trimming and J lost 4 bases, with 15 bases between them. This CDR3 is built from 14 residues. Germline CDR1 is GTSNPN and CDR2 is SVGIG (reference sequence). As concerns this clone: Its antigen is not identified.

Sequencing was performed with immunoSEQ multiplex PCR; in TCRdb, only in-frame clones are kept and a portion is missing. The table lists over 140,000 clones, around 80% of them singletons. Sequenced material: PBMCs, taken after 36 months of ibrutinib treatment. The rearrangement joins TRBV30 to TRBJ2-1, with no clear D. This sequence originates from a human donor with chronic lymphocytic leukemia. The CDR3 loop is CAWGKVLSYNEQFF. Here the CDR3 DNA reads TGTGCCTGGGGAAAGGTATTGAGTTACAATGAGCAGTTCTTC.